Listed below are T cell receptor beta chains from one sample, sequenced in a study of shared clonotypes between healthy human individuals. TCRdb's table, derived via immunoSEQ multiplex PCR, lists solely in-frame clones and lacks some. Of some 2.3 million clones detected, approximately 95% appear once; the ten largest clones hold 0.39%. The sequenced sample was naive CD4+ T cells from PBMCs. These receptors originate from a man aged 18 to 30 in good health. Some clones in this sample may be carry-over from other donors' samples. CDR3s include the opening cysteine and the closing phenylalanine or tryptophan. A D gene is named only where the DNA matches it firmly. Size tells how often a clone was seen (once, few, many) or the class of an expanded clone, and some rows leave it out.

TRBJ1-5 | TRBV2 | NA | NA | TGTGCCAGCAGCCTAGCGGGGGATCAGCCCCAGCATTTT | CASSLAGDQPQHF
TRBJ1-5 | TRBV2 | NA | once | TGTGCCAGCAGTGGCCTCCGCGACAATCAGCCCCAGCATTTT | CASSGLRDNQPQHF
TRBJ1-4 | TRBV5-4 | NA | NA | TGTGCCAGCAGCTTGGCACGGGGTACTAATGAAAAACTGTTTTTT | CASSLARGTNEKLFF
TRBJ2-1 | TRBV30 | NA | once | TGTGCCTGGAGGCCTGCCCTGGGGGGGCAGTTCTTC | CAWRPALGGQFF
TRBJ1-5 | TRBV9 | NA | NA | TGTGCCAGCAGCGTAGACGGAGGGGAGCCCCAGCATTTT | CASSVDGGEPQHF
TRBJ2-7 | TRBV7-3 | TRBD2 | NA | TGTGCCAGCAGCTTGACTAGCCTTGGGAAGTCGGAGCAGTACTTC | CASSLTSLGKSEQYF
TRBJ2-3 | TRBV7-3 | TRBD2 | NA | TGTGCCAGCAGCTTATCCGGACTAGTGGCAGATACGCAGTATTTT | CASSLSGLVADTQYF
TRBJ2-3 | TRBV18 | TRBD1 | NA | TGTGCCAGCTCACCACCCGGGACAGGGCCAGATACGCAGTATTTT | CASSPPGTGPDTQYF
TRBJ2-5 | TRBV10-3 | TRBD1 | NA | TGTGCCATCAGCCGGGACAGGGTAGCTGAGACCCAGTACTTC | CAISRDRVAETQYF
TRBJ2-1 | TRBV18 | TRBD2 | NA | TGTGCCAGCTCACCGTTAGCGGGGAACTCCTACAATGAGCAGTTCTTC | CASSPLAGNSYNEQFF
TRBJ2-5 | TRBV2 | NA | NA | TGTGCCAGCAGTGAAGGGCTTGGGGAGACCCAGTACTTC | CASSEGLGETQYF
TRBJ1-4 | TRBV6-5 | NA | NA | TGTGCCAGCAGTTACGGGGGTTTGACTAATGAAAAACTGTTTTTT | CASSYGGLTNEKLFF
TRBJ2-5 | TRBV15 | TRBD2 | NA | TGTGCCACCAGCGGGGGGGTCCCGCATCGGGAAGAGACCCAGTACTTC | CATSGGVPHREETQYF
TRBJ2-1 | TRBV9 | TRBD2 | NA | TGTGCCAGCAGCGTAGTATCCCTAGCGGCATACAATGAGCAGTTCTTC | CASSVVSLAAYNEQFF
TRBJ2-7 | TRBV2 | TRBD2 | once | TGTGCCAGCAGTGAAGCGCTAGCGGAGGCCTACGAGCAGTACTTC | CASSEALAEAYEQYF
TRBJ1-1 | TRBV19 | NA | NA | TGTGCCAGTAGTATAGGGGCAGCCCTTGGAGGGTTTATAAACACTGAAGCTTTCTTT | CASSIGAALGGFINTEAFF
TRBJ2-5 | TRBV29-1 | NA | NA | TGCAGCGTTGATGATTATGCTAGCGACCAAGAGACCCAGTACTTC | CSVDDYASDQETQYF
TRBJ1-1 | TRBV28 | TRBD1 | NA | TGTGCCAGCAGCGCAGGGACAGGGTTTCAAAATCGGGACGGGGCTTTCTTT | CASSAGTGFQNRDGAFF
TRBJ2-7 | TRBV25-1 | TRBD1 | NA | TGTGCCAGCAGTGAACCCCGGACAGGGGGCTACGAGCAGTACTTC | CASSEPRTGGYEQYF
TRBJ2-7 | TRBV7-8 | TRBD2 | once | TGTGCCAGCAGCTTAGACCTTAGCGGGAGGGCCTACGAGCAGTACTTC | CASSLDLSGRAYEQYF
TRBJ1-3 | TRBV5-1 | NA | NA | TGCGCCAGCAGGGACTCAGGTATCTCTGGAAACACCATATATTTT | CASRDSGISGNTIYF
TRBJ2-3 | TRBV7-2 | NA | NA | TGTGCCAGCGCAGGGAACGGGGGTGGTAGCGATACGCAGTATTTT | CASAGNGGGSDTQYF
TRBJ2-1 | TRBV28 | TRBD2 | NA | TGTGCCAGCAGTTTCCTGGCAGCGGGAGCCCCCAATGAGCAGTTCTTC | CASSFLAAGAPNEQFF
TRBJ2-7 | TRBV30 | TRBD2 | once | TGTGCCTGGAAACTAGCGGGATCCTACGAGCAGTACTTC | CAWKLAGSYEQYF
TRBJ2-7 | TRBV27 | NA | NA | TGTGCCAGCAGTTTATCCGGGGCCTACGAGCAGTACTTC | CASSLSGAYEQYF
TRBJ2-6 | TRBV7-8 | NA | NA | TGTGCCAGCAGCATTGCGTCCCCACAAAGTCGGGCCAACGTCCTGACTTTC | CASSIASPQSRANVLTF
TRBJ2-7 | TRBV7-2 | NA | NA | TGTGCCAGCAGCTTAAGAGGGGAGCAGTACTTC | CASSLRGEQYF
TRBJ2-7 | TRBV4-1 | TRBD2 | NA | TGCGCCAGCAGCCCTAGACTAGCGGGAGTTTCCTACGAGCAGTACTTC | CASSPRLAGVSYEQYF
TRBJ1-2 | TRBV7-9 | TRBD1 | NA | TGTGCCAGCAGCTTAGTTGGACAGGGAGATACGGCTAACTATGGCTACACCTTC | CASSLVGQGDTANYGYTF
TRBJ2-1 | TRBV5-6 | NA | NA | TGTGCCAGCAGCTTGGTGGACAGCTCCTACAATGAGCAGTTCTTC | CASSLVDSSYNEQFF
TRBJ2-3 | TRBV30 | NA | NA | TGTGCCTGGAGTCCGCCAACAGATACGCAGTATTTT | CAWSPPTDTQYF
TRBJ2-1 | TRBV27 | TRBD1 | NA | TGTGCCAGCAGTTTACGGGACAGGAACTACAATGAGCAGTTCTTC | CASSLRDRNYNEQFF
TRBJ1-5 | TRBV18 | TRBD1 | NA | TGTGCCAGCTCAACCGACAGGGGGAGAGATCAGCCCCAGCATTTT | CASSTDRGRDQPQHF
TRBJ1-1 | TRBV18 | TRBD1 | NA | TGTGCCAGCTCACCGTCTCGAAGGGGGCCGGAGGCTGACACTGAAGCTTTCTTT | CASSPSRRGPEADTEAFF
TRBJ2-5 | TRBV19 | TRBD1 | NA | TGTGCCAGTAGCACCGGGACAGCGTACCAAGAGACCCAGTACTTC | CASSTGTAYQETQYF
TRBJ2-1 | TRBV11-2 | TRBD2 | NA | TGTGCCAGCAGCTTCGGGACTAGCGCATCGAATGAGCAGTTCTTC | CASSFGTSASNEQFF
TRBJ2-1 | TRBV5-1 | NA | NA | TGCGCCAGCAGCTTGGACCCGAGCTCAGGGCAGTTCTTC | CASSLDPSSGQFF
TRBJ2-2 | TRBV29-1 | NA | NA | TGCAGCGTGGGCAAGACCACCGGGGAGCTGTTTTTT | CSVGKTTGELFF
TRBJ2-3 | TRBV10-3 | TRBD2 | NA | TGTGCCATCACCCCGGGACTAGCGGGATCAGATACGCAGTATTTT | CAITPGLAGSDTQYF
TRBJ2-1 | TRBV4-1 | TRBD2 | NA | TGCGCCAGCAGCCAAGAAGGGGCGGGAGATATGGAGGAGCAGTTCTTC | CASSQEGAGDMEEQFF
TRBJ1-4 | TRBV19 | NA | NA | TGTGCCAGTAGTATACGGTTGAACGAAAAACTGTTTTTT | CASSIRLNEKLFF
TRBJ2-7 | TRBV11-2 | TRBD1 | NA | TGTGCCAGCAGCTTAGCTGGACAGGGCCACTACGAGCAGTACTTC | CASSLAGQGHYEQYF
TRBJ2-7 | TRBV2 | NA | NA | TGTGCCAGCCTAGGGGGGACCTATTCCTACGAGCAGTACTTC | CASLGGTYSYEQYF
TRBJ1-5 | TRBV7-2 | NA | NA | TGTGCCAGCAGCTTAACAGGGTTTATTTATCAGCCCCAGCATTTT | CASSLTGFIYQPQHF
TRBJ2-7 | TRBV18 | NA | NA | TGTGCCAGCTCACTATGGGAGCCGGGTCCGGGGGAGCAGTACTTC | CASSLWEPGPGEQYF
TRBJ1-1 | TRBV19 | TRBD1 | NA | TGTGCCAGTACCGAGGACAGGGGGCGGACTGAAGCTTTCTTT | CASTEDRGRTEAFF
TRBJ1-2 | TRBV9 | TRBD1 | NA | TGTGCCAGCAGCGGACAAACAGGGGCGGAGATCTATGGCTACACCTTC | CASSGQTGAEIYGYTF
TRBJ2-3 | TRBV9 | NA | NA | TGTGCCAGCAGCGACTCTACAGATACGCAGTATTTT | CASSDSTDTQYF
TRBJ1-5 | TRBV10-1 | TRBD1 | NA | TGCGCCAGCAGTCCGACAGGGAATCAGCCCCAGCATTTT | CASSPTGNQPQHF
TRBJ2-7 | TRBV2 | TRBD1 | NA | TGTGCCAGCAGTGAAGGGGACAGTAGTTACTACGAGCAGTACTTC | CASSEGDSSYYEQYF
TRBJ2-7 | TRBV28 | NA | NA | TGTGCCAGCAGAACACAGGGCCACGAGCAGTACTTC | CASRTQGHEQYF